What follows is one TCR beta chain and its context. Its antigen remains unknown. Ligated cDNA underwent four rounds of PCR with nested alpha and beta constant region primers and SP2. For blood and skin samples, reverse transcription used TCR alpha and beta constant primers. MiXCR, applied by TCRdb to the 5' RACE reads, yields one record per CDR3 protein. The repertoire holds more than 60,000 distinct CDR3 sequences, with 8% to 9% as singletons. The CDR3 runs 15 residues. Deletions cut 0 bases from V and 2 bases from J, with 9 bases between. Germline loops: CDR1 SGHRS, CDR2 YFSETQ. A UMI-containing oligonucleotide was joined by 3' ligation to the TCR cDNA template. Adult healthy volunteers gave 2.5 ml peripheral blood for whole-blood RNA. Reverse transcription used DNase-treated unsorted total RNA, aiming for roughly 1 to 1000 ng. The source of the sample is a study of naive and memory T cell subsets.

Study results and caveats: Potentially, T cell activation and differentiation skew this RNA-based measurement.

This clonotype originated in a female donor in good health. The rearrangement links TRBV5-1 to TRBJ2-1; D unresolved. The CDR3 loop is CASSLVGDPYNEQFF. For the CDR3, the DNA is TGCGCCAGCAGCTTGGTAGGTGACCCCTACAATGAGCAGTTCTTC.